The text below deals with one T cell receptor beta chain. Its target is unknown. The sample originates from a study of cytomegalovirus exposure and HLA in healthy donors. Vbeta (60) and Jbeta (13) primers were used in the PCR. Method: immunoSEQ multiplex PCR; TCRdb's copy keeps in-frame clones and lacks some. The sample contains about 57,000 clones, roughly 83% of which appear only once. Study-wide results and limits: Later analysis showed TCR association rates varying by HLA locus, highest for DRB1 and lowest for HLA-C. Later analysis suggested links between common viral pathogens and several top significant clusters.

CDR1 is SEHNR, CDR2 FQNEAQ, per germline (reference sequence). The CDR3 contains 15 residues. V dropped 6 bases and J dropped 0 bases, with 15 bases sitting between them. The sample taken for sequencing was PBMCs. This rearrangement joins TRBV7-9 to TRBJ2-7; tentatively, D is TRBD1 (6 bases). The sequence came from a man aged 25 to 40 in good health and CMV-seronegative. DNA for the CDR3: TGTGCCAGCAGACCACCGACAGGTAGCTCCTACGAGCAGTACTTC. Translating gives CASRPPTGSSYEQYF.